This T cell receptor beta chain stems from a study of T cell responses to AZD1222 COVID-19 vaccine. Overall study findings and caveats: Nearly half of spike-specific TCRs reportedly target variant regions that are unmutated in the B.1.351 and B.1.1.7 variants. Seropositive at baseline were only a handful of AZD1222 recipients. Possibly, clonal diversity was underestimated; donors were largely white British and included more females.

Concerning this clone itself: Its antigen is not known.

Assay used: immunoSEQ multiplex PCR; TCRdb lists only in-frame clones, some missing. The data show roughly 130,000 clones, about 89% seen once. The clonotype was recovered from an adult who received the MenACWY meningococcal vaccine as a control. The sample was peripheral blood, taken 28 days after the second dose of the MenACWY control vaccine.

The CDR3 sequence is CSVGRTGGHEQYF. The CDR3 DNA reads as TGCAGCGTTGGGAGGACAGGGGGGCACGAGCAGTACTTC. The V call is TRBV29-1, the J call TRBJ2-7; 10 bases are a match to TRBD1. Unmatched junction bases numbered 5, after V lost 4 bases and J lost 5 bases. CDR1 and CDR2 from the germline V gene are SQVTM and ANQGSEA. The CDR3 length is 13 residues.